The 4 T cell receptor beta chains presented below share a single source sample, sequenced in a study of CD4 and CD8 cells across lung adenocarcinoma regions. One entry per CDR3 protein, called by TCRdb with MiXCR from the PCR reads. The table shows roughly 20,000 distinct CDR3 sequences, with approximately 50% occurring only once. The specimen sequenced was CD8+ T cells from the center of a lung tumor. The receptors stem from a female donor with lung adenocarcinoma. The CD4 and CD8 labels of this study may be unreliable.

This clonotype was recorded at least ten times. The J gene is TRBJ2-1, the V gene TRBV7-3, with 12 bases matching TRBD2. J gave up 10 bases and V 5 bases, and 6 bases lay outside the gene matches. Germline values: CDR1 SGHTA, CDR2 FQGTGA. There are 14 residues in the CDR3. In nucleotides, the CDR3 is TGTGCCAGCAGCCGACTAGCGGGAGCTCTCGAGCAGTTCTTC. It specifies CASSRLAGALEQFF. Variable domain in full (rest from reference TRBV7-3 and TRBJ2-1): GAGVSQTPSNKVTEKGKYVELRCDPISGHTALYWYRQSLGQGPEFLIYFQGTGAADDSGLPNDRFFAVRPEGSVSTLKIQRTERGDSAVYLCASSRLAGALEQFFGPGTRLTVL.

The rearrangement links TRBV12-5 to TRBJ2-3, with D uncertain. Trimming left V 0 bases short and J 2 bases short, with 12 bases between. Germline assignment: CDR1 LGHNT and CDR2 FRNRAP. CDR3 length: 16 residues. CDR3 region: CASGLVRTTYTDTQYF. The DNA for the CDR3 is TGTGCTAGTGGTTTGGTAAGAACCACTTACACAGATACGCAGTATTTT.

The rearrangement links TRBV4-3 to TRBJ2-5, with unresolved D. The end of the DNA fits TRBJ2-1 better, so the J call may be wrong. This CDR3 has 15 amino acids. Germline CDR1 and CDR2: LGHNA and YSLEER. CDR3 sequence (DNA): TGCGCCAGCAGCCAAGATGACGGAACCTACAATGAGCAGTTCTTC. Residues: CASSQDDGTYNEQFF.

This clonotype appeared once. The chain links TRBV7-8 to TRBJ1-5; D not certain. Trimming shortened V by 1 base and J by 5 bases, and 6 bases separated the two germline ends. CDR3 size: 13 residues. Germline lookup yields CDR1 SGHVS and CDR2 FQNEAQ. CDR3 coding DNA: TGTGCCAGCAGCTTAGATATCCATCAGCCCCAGCATTTT. Translated: CASSLDIHQPQHF.